This TCR beta chain was sequenced during a study of Ad26.COV2.S vaccination and SARS-CoV-2 variants. Treatment noted: 19 received Ad26.COV2.S at low or high dose, single or two shots; about 5 received placebo; per-sample allocation not given. Sample collection was performed on day 63 after the first vaccine or placebo injection. The sample came from a Boston adult aged 18-55 years. The data were produced by immunoSEQ multiplex PCR, yet TCRdb's version contains in-frame clones alone and is incomplete. The sample has about 400,000 clones; about nine tenths are singletons. Germline V gene data show CDR1 as SGDLS and CDR2 as YYNGEE. Deletions cut 3 bases from V and 5 bases from J, with 8 bases between. This CDR3 is built from 12 residues.

The V call is TRBV9, the J call TRBJ2-5; D remains unclear. The origin of this receptor is a person between 18 and 60 years old who received the Ad26.COV2.S COVID-19 vaccine or a placebo. Sequenced material: peripheral blood, taken in a trial of Ad26.COV2.S vaccine versus placebo. This chain's CDR3 is CASSASAETQYF. Here the CDR3 DNA reads TGTGCCAGCAGCGCCTCGGCGGAGACCCAGTACTTC.